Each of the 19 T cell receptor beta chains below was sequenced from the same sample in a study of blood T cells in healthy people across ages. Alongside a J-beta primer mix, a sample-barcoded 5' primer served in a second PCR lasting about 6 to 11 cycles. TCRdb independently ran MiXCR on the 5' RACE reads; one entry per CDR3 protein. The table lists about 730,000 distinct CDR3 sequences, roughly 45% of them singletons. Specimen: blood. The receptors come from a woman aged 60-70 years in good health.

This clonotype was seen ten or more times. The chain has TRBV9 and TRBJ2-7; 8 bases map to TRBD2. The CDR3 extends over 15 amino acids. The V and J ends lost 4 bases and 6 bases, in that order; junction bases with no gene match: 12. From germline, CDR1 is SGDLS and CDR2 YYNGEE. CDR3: CASSPREVAGFEQYF. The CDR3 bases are TGTGCCAGCAGCCCTCGGGAGGTAGCGGGATTCGAGCAGTACTTC.

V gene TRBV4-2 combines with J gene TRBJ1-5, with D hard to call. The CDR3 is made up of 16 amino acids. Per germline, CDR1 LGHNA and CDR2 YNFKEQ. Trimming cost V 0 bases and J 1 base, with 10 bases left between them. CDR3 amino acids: CASSQEGGRSNQPQHF. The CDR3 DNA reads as TGTGCCAGCAGCCAAGAGGGAGGACGGAGCAATCAGCCCCAGCATTTT.

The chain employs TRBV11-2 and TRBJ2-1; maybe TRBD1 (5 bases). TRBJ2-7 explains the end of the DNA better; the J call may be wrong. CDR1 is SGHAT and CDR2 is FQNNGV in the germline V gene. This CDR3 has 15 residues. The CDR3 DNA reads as TGTGCCAGCAGCTTAGTCGGCAGGGCTGACAATGAGCAGTACTTC. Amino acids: CASSLVGRADNEQYF.

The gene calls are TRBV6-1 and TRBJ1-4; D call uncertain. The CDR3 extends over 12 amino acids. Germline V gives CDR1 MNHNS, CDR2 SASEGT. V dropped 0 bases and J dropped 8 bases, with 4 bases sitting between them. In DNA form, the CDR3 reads TGTGCCAGCAGTGAAGCCACGGAAAAACTGTTTTTT. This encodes CASSEATEKLFF.

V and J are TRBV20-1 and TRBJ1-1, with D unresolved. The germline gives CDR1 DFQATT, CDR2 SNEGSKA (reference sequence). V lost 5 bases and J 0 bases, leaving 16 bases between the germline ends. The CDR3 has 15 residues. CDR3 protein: CSALGGRTVNTEAFF. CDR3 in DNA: TGCAGTGCTTTGGGCGGTCGTACAGTGAACACTGAAGCTTTCTTT.

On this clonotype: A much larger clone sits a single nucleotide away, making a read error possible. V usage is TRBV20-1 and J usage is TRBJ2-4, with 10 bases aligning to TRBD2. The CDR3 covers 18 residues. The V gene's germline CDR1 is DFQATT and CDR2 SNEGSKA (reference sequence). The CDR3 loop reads CSARAPGLAARKGDIRYF. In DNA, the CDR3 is TGCAGTGCTAGAGCCCCTGGACTAGCGGCAAGAAAGGGGGACATTCGGTACTTC.

CDR3 region: CASSQGQGADGYTF. CDR3 bases: TGTGCCAGCAGCCAGGGACAGGGGGCGGATGGCTACACCTTC. V usage is TRBV3-1 and J usage is TRBJ1-2; 12 positions match TRBD1. V dropped 3 bases and J dropped 6; count of bases not matched to a gene: 2. The germline V gene has CDR1 LGHDT and CDR2 YNNKEL (reference sequence). This CDR3 has 14 amino acids.

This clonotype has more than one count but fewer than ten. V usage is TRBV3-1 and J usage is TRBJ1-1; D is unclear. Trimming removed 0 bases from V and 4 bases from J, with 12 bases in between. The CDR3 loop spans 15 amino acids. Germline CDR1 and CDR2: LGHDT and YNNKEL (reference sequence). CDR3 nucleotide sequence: TGTGCCAGCAGCCAAGATCGTAGGGTGGGCACTGAAGCTTTCTTT. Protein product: CASSQDRRVGTEAFF.

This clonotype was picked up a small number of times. The CDR3 bases are TGTGCCAGCAGCCCCGGACTAGCGGGGGCAGGGTACGAGCAGTACTTC. Encoded protein: CASSPGLAGAGYEQYF. This rearrangement joins TRBV3-1 to TRBJ2-7; 13 positions agree with TRBD2. This CDR3 region has 16 residues. Losses at the gene ends were 4 bases for V and 4 bases for J; bases not matched to a gene: 7. Germline CDR1 is LGHDT and CDR2 is YNNKEL (reference sequence).

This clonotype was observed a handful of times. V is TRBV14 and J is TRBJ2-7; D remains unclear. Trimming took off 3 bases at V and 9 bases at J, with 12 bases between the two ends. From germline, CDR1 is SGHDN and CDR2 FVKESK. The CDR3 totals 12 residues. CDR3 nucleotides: TGTGCCAGCAGCCAGACCCCCCCCACGCAGTACTTC. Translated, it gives CASSQTPPTQYF.

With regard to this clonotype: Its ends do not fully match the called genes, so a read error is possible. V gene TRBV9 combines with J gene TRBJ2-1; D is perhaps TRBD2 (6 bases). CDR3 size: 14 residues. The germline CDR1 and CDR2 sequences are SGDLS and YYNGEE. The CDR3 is CASTRSGDFNEQFF. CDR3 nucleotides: TGTGCCAGCACCCGATCGGGGGATTTCAATGAGCAGTTCTTT.

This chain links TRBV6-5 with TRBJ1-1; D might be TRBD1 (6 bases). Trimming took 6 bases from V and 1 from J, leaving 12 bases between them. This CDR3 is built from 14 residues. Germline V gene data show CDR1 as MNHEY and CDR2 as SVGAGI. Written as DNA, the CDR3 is TGTGCCAGCAGCCTGGGACATTGGAACACTGAAGCTTTCTTT. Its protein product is CASSLGHWNTEAFF.

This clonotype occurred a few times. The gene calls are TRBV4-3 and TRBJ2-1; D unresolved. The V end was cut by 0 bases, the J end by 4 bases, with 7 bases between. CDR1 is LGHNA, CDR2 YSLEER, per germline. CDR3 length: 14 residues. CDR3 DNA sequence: TGCGCCAGCAGCCAAGATAGGGATTACAATGAGCAGTTCTTC. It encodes CASSQDRDYNEQFF.

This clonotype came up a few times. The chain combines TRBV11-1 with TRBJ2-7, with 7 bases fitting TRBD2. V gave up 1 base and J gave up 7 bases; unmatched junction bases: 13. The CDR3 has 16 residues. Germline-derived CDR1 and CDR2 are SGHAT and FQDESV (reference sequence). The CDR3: CASSLGGWEGSNEQYF. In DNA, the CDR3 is TGTGCCAGCAGCTTAGGTGGCTGGGAGGGCTCCAATGAGCAGTACTTC.

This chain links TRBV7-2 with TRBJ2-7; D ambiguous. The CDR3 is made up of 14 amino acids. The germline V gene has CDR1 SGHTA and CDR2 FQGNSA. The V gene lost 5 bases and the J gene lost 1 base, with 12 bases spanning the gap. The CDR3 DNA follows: TGTGCCAGCAGCGGGTCGGCTGATTCCTACGAGCAGTACTTC. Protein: CASSGSADSYEQYF. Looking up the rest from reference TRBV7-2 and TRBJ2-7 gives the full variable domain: GAGVSQSPSNKVTEKGKDVELRCDPISGHTALYWYRQSLGQGLEFLIYFQGNSAPDKSGLPSDRFSAERTGGSVSTLTIQRTQQEDSAVYLCASSGSADSYEQYFGPGTRLTVT.

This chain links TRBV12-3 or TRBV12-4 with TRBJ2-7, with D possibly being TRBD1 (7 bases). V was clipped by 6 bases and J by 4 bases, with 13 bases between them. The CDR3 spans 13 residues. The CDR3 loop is CASRRGTEYEQYF. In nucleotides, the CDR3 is TGTGCCAGCAGGCGCGGGACAGAGTACGAGCAGTACTTC.

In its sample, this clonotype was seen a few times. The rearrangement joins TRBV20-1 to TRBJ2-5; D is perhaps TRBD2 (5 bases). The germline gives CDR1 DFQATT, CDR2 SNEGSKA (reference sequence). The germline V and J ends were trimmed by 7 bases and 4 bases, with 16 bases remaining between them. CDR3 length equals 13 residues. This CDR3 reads CSGRQIPRETQYF. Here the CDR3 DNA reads TGCAGTGGGAGGCAGATCCCGCGAGAGACCCAGTACTTC.

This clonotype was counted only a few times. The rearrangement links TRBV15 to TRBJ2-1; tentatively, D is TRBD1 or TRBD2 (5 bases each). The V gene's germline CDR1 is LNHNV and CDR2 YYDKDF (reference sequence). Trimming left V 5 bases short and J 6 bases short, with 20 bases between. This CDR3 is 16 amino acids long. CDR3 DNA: TGTGCCACCAGCTTAGGGACGTTAGGTCTGAGCAATGAGCAGTTCTTC. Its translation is CATSLGTLGLSNEQFF. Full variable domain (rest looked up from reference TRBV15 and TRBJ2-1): DAMVIQNPRYQVTQFGKPVTLSCSQTLNHNVMYWYQQKSSQAPKLLFHYYDKDFNNEADTPDNFQSRRPNTSFCFLDIRSPGLGDTAMYLCATSLGTLGLSNEQFFGPGTRLTVL.

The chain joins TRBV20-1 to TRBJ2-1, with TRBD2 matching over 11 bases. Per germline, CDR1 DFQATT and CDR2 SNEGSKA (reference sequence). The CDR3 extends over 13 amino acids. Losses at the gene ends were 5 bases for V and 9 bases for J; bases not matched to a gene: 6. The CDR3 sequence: CSALAGGPAEQFF. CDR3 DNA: TGCAGTGCTTTAGCGGGAGGGCCGGCTGAGCAGTTCTTC.